Sequencing of this T cell receptor (beta chain) was carried out in a study of T cells in Graves' hyperthyroidism and ophthalmopathy. Germline CDR1 MNHNS, CDR2 SASEGT. With 7 bases clipped from V and 2 bases from J, the junction kept 6 bases outside the gene matches. This CDR3 contains 14 residues. Researchers amplified the TCR beta CDR3 regions from RNA transcripts. HTBI primers drove first-round RT-PCR of the TCR CDR3. Using its own MiXCR run on the multiplex PCR reads, TCRdb lists one record per CDR3 protein. The table shows about 380,000 distinct CDR3 sequences, with less than 15% occurring only once. This clonotype came up many times. What it binds is unknown. General study points: Most thyroid clonotypes expanded above 0.001 were also detected in blood.

This clonotype originated in a man younger than 45 with Graves' hyperthyroidism that later progressed to Graves' ophthalmopathy. Source material: blood. The chain is built from TRBV6-1 and TRBJ1-1, with 8 bases matching TRBD1. The CDR3 DNA reads TGTGCCAGCACCTCCACAGGGGGTAACACTGAAGCTTTCTTT. The encoded protein is CASTSTGGNTEAFF.